This TCR beta chain was observed in a study of CD8+ T cells in alopecia areata. Regarding the study as a whole: Especially in alopecia totalis/universalis, lesional scalp showed greater clonality than normal scalp did. Persistence in scalp and blood during tofacitinib was observed for many expanded lesional clones. Scalp samples also contribute reads from the resident alphabeta T cells found in normal skin. Having one nonresponder leaves uncertain how baseline CD8+ expansion relates to response.

Stated treatment: oral pan-JAK inhibitor, 5-10 mg twice daily. In each case, RNA was isolated and then reverse transcribed into cDNA as the sequencing template. TCRdb's table, derived via immunoSEQ multiplex PCR, lists solely in-frame clones and lacks some. The sample shows fewer than 100,000 clones, around 60% of them seen only once. CDR1 is SQVTM and CDR2 is ANQGSEA in the germline V gene. V was trimmed by 2 bases and J by 2 bases, leaving 19 bases between them. The CDR3 sequence is 16 residues long. In the case of this clone: Its cognate antigen is unknown.

This rearrangement joins TRBV29-1 to TRBJ2-7; perhaps TRBD1 as D (5 bases). Sequencing used CD8+ T cells sorted from blood, obtained at week 4, from a patient treated with tofacitinib. The sequence derives from a human donor with alopecia areata. As DNA, the CDR3 is TGCAGCGTTGAAAGGGCTCTGCAGGGTGGAACCTACGAGCAGTACTTC. As protein: CSVERALQGGTYEQYF.